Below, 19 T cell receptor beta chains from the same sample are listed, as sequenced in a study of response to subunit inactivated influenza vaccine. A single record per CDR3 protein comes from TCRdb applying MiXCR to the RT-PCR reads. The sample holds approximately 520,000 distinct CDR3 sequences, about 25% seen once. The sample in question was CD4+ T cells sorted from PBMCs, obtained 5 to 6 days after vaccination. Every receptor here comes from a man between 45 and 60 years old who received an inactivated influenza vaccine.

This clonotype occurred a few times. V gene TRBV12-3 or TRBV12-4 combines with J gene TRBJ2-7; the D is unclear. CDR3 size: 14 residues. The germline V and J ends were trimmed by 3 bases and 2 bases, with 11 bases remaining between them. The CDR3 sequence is CASSFTPRAYEQYF. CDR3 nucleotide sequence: TGTGCCAGCAGTTTTACCCCCAGAGCCTACGAGCAGTACTTC.

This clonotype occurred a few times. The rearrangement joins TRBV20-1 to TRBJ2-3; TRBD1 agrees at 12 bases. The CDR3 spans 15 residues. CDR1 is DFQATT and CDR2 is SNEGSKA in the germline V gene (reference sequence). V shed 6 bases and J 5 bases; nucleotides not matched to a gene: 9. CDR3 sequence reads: CSASPGQGARDTQYF. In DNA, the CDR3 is TGCAGTGCGAGTCCGGGACAGGGGGCGAGAGATACGCAGTATTTT.

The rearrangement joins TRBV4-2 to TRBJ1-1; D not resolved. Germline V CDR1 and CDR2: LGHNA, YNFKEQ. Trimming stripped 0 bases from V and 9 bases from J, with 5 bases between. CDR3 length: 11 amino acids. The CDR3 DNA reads TGTGCCAGCAGCCAAGAGGGGAAAGCTTTCTTT. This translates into CASSQEGKAFF.

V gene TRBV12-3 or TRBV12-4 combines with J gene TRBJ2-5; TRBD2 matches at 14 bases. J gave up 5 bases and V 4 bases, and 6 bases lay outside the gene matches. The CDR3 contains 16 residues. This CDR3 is CASSSGTSGRRETQYF. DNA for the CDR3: TGTGCCAGCAGTTCTGGGACTAGCGGGAGAAGGGAGACCCAGTACTTC.

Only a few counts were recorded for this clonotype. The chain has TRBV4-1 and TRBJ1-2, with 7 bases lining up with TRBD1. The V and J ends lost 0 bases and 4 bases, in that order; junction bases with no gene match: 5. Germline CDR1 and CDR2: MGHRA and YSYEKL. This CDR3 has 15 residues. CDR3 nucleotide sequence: TGCGCCAGCAGCCAAGAACAGGGGATCCCCTATGGCTACACCTTC. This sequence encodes CASSQEQGIPYGYTF.

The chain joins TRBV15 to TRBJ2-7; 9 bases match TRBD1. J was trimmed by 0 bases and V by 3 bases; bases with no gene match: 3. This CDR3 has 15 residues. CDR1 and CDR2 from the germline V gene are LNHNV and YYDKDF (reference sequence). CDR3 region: CATSRDRGYSYEQYF. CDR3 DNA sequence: TGTGCCACCAGCAGGGACAGGGGCTACTCCTACGAGCAGTACTTC.

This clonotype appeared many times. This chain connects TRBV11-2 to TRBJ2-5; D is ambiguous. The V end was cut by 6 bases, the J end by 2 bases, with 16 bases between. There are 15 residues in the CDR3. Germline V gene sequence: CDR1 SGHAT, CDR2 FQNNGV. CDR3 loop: CASSPDVWQQETQYF. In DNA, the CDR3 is TGTGCCAGCAGTCCCGACGTGTGGCAACAAGAGACCCAGTACTTC. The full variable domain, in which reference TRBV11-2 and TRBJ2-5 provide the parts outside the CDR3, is EAGVAQSPRYKIIEKRQSVAFWCNPISGHATLYWYQQILGQGPKLLIQFQNNGVVDDSQLPKDRFSAERLKGVDSTLKIQPAKLEDSAVYLCASSPDVWQQETQYFGPGTRLLVL.

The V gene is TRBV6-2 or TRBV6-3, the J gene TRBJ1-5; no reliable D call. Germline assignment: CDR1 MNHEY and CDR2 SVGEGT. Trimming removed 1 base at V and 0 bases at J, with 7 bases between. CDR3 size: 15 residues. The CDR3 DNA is TGTGCCAGCAGTTACTTCGGATATAGCAATCAGCCCCAGCATTTT. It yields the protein CASSYFGYSNQPQHF.

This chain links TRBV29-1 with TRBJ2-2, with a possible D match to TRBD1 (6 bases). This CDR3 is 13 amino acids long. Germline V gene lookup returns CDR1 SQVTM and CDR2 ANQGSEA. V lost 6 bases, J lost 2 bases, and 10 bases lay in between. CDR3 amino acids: CSVTGRNTGELFF. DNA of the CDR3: TGCAGCGTGACAGGTAGAAACACCGGGGAGCTGTTTTTT.

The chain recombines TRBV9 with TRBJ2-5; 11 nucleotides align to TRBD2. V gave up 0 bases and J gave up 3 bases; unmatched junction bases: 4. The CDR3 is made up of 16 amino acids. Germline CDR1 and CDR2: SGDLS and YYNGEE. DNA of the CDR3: TGTGCCAGCAGCGTAGGTCTAGCGGGAGGAAAAGAGACCCAGTACTTC. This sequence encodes CASSVGLAGGKETQYF.

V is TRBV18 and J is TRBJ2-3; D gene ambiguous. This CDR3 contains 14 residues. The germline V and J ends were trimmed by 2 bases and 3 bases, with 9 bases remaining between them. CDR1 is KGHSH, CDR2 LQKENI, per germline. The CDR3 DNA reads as TGTGCCAGCTCACCATATACCAATACAGATACGCAGTATTTT. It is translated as CASSPYTNTDTQYF. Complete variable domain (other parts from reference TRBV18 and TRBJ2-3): NAGVMQNPRHLVRRRGQEARLRCSPMKGHSHVYWYRQLPEEGLKFMVYLQKENIIDESGMPKERFSAEFPKEGPSILRIQQVVRGDSAAYFCASSPYTNTDTQYFGPGTRLTVL.

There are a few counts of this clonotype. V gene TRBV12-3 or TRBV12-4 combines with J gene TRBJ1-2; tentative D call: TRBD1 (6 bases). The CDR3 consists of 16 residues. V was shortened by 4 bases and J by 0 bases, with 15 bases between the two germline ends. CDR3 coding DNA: TGTGCCAGCAGTTCCCCGACAGGAACTACTAACTATGGCTACACCTTC. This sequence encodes CASSSPTGTTNYGYTF.

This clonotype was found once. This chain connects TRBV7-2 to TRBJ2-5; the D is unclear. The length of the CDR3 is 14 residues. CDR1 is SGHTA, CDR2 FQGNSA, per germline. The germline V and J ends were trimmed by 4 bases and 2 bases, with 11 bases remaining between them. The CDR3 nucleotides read TGTGCCAGCAGCTCCTATGGGCCACAAGAGACCCAGTACTTC. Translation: CASSSYGPQETQYF.

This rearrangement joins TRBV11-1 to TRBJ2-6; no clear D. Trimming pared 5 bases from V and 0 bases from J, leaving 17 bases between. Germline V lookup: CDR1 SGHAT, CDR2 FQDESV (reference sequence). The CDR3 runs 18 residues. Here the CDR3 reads CASSHRPLLRSGANVLTF. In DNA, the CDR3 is TGTGCCAGCAGCCACCGGCCTCTACTACGCTCTGGGGCCAACGTCCTGACTTTC.

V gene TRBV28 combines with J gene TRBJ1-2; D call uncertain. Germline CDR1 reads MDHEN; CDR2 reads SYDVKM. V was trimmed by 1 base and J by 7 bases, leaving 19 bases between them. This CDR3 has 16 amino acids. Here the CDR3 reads CASSLLRFGDPGGYTF. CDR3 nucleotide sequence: TGTGCCAGCAGTTTATTAAGGTTCGGGGATCCCGGTGGCTACACCTTC.

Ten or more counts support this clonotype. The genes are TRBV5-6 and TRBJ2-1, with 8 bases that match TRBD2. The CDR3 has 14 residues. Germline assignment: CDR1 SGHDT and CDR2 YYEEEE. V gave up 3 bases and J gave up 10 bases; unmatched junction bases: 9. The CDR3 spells CASSYGLAGGEQFF. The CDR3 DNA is TGTGCCAGCAGCTACGGACTAGCTGGGGGGGAGCAGTTCTTC.

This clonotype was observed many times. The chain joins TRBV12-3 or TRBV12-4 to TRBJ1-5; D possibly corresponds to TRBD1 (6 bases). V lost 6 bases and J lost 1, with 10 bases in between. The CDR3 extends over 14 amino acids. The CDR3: CASSPTGSNQPQHF. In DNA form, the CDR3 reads TGTGCCAGCAGCCCTACAGGGAGCAATCAGCCCCAGCATTTT.

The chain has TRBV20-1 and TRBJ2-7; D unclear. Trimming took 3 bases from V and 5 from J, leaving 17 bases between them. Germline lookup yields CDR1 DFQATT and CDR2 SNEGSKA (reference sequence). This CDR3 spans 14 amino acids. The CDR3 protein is CSARGKRALDEQYF. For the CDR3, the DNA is TGCAGTGCTAGGGGAAAACGGGCTTTGGACGAGCAGTACTTC.

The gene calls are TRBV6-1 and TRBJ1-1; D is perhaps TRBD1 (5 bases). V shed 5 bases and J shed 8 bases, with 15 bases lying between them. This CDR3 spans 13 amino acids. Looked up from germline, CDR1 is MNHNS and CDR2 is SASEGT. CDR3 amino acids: CASSTPAGTEAFF. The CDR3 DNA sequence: TGTGCCAGCAGTACCCCCGCGGGGACCGAAGCTTTCTTT.